This T cell receptor beta chain was documented in a study of graft-versus-host responses after intestinal transplantation. The overall study: Anti-thymocyte globulin was used for induction in all recipients, who then took tacrolimus and steroids for around 3 years. Study conclusions and caveats: Circulating GvH clones peaking coincided with falling HvG clones soon after transplant.

Note on this clone: Its antigen is not identified.

The CDR3 totals 14 residues. The V end was cut by 6 bases, the J end by 3 bases, with 15 bases between. CDR1 and CDR2 from the germline V gene are KGHSH and LQKENI. Sequencing was performed with immunoSEQ multiplex PCR; in TCRdb, only in-frame clones are kept and a portion is missing. The table shows roughly 62,000 clones, with 91% occurring only once. The V and J genes are TRBV18 and TRBJ2-7; either TRBD1 or TRBD2 may supply D (5 bases each). This TCR derives from a human patient who received an intestinal transplant, so some T cells may come from the graft donor. The specimen was PBMCs, collected about 120 days after intestinal transplantation. CDR3 sequence reads: CASSTTGVYYEQYF. CDR3 nucleotides: TGTGCCAGCTCGACTACAGGAGTTTACTACGAGCAGTACTTC.